This TCR beta chain was recovered during a study of patients and donors after allogeneic stem cell transplantation. This clonotype showed up just a few times. TCRdb used MiXCR to reprocess the RT-PCR reads, holding one entry per CDR3 protein. The sample lists roughly 960,000 distinct CDR3 sequences; under 20% were seen once. The V gene end was trimmed by 2 bases and the J gene end by 10 bases; junction bases not matched to a gene: 5. This CDR3 region has 14 residues. Per germline, CDR1 MNHEY and CDR2 SVGAGI. The specimen sequenced was blood, either unsorted or a sorted T cell fraction (not recorded which). The clonotype comes from a human donor who was either an allogeneic HSCT recipient or a stem cell or donor lymphocyte infusion donor (not recorded which). It is not recorded whose cells these are; they may come from a transplant donor. The genes are TRBV6-5 and TRBJ1-6, with TRBD1 matching over 7 bases. The CDR3 DNA sequence: TGTGCCAGCAGTTACACTACAGGGGACTCACCCCTCCACTTT. Translation gives CASSYTTGDSPLHF.